Listed below are T cell receptor beta chains from one sample, sequenced in a study of long-term antiretroviral therapy in people with HIV. Method: immunoSEQ multiplex PCR; TCRdb's copy keeps in-frame clones and lacks some. Of tens of thousands of clones listed, roughly 92% are singletons. The sequencing here drew on unsorted PBMCs, taken 4.4 years after starting antiretroviral therapy. These TCRs come from a woman between 50 and 59 years old with HIV. Each CDR3 is given with its conserved first and last residue. D genes are given only for firm matches. Clone size is given for some rows only: seen once, a few or many times, or a class if the clone is expanded.

v_call	clone_size	d_call	j_call	cdr3_nt	cdr3_aa
TRBV9	.	.	TRBJ2-2	TGTGCCAGCGGCATTGGGTACGAAACCGGGGAGCTGTTTTTT	CASGIGYETGELFF
TRBV2	.	.	TRBJ2-2	TGTGCCAGCAGTGTATTACACGATACCGGGGAGCTGTTTTTT	CASSVLHDTGELFF
TRBV21-1	.	.	TRBJ2-6	TGTGCCAGCAGCCAGGCGTTTAAAAGGACAGGCGCTTATCCTGGGGCCAACGTCCTGACTTTC	CASSQAFKRTGAYPGANVLTF
TRBV5-1	.	.	TRBJ1-1	TGCGCCAGTACCCGCGCGCAGGAAGACACTGAAGCTTTCTTT	CASTRAQEDTEAFF
TRBV5-6	.	TRBD2	TRBJ2-1	TGTGCCAGCAGCTTGGTTGGAGCGGGGGGCTTCGGTGAGCAGTTCTTC	CASSLVGAGGFGEQFF
TRBV9	.	.	TRBJ2-3	TGTGCCAGCAGCGATGCTCTTGGGGGCTTCCCAGATACGCAGTATTTT	CASSDALGGFPDTQYF
TRBV11-2	.	TRBD1	TRBJ1-1	TGTGCCAGCAGCTCCCAAGTGGGGGACAGGGCCGCTGAAGCTTTCTTT	CASSSQVGDRAAEAFF
TRBV20-1	once	.	TRBJ1-2	TGCAGTGCTAGAGGGGGAGGTGGCTACACCTTC	CSARGGGGYTF
TRBV7-2	.	TRBD2	TRBJ2-1	TGTGCCAGCAGCTGGAGCGGGGCTGGGGACAATGAGCAGTTCTTC	CASSWSGAGDNEQFF
TRBV19	.	.	TRBJ1-2	TGTGCCAGTAGTATGGGGCTCGTTGGCTACACCTTC	CASSMGLVGYTF
TRBV7-9	.	.	TRBJ1-1	TGTGCCAGCAGCCGCAGAGAGAACACTGAAGCTTTCTTT	CASSRRENTEAFF
TRBV29-1	.	.	TRBJ1-1	TGCAGCGTTGAGGGGACGGAGAACACTGAAGCTTTCTTT	CSVEGTENTEAFF
TRBV10-1	.	.	TRBJ2-7	TGCGCCAGCAGTGCGACAGGCGAGGGTCGATACGAGCAGTACTTC	CASSATGEGRYEQYF
TRBV5-1	.	.	TRBJ2-1	TGCGCCAGCAGCTCCCCGGCGCTGGCGGCGGGGTTTAATGAGCAGTTCTTC	CASSSPALAAGFNEQFF
TRBV10-3	.	TRBD1	TRBJ2-2	TGTGCCATACGGACCGGGACAGGTGGACTCGGGGAGCTGTTTTTT	CAIRTGTGGLGELFF
TRBV5-4	.	.	TRBJ2-5	TGTGCCAGCAGCTCCCGGGCCCGAGGGGAGACCCAGTACTTC	CASSSRARGETQYF
TRBV27	.	.	TRBJ2-3	TGTGCCAGCAGGCCGAGGACCTTTAGCACAGATACGCAGTATTTT	CASRPRTFSTDTQYF
TRBV4-1	.	.	TRBJ2-7	TGCGCCAGCAGTCAACAGGGTTTAAGCGAGCAGTACTTC	CASSQQGLSEQYF
TRBV2	.	.	TRBJ1-6	TGTGCCAGCAGGGGGCTGGGGGGACCCCTCCACTTT	CASRGLGGPLHF
TRBV11-1	.	.	TRBJ2-2	TGTGCCAGCAGCTTACTGGGGGCGACCGGGGAGCTGTTTTTT	CASSLLGATGELFF
TRBV27	.	TRBD2	TRBJ2-7	TGTGCCAGCAGTTTAGCGGGGGGCTACGAGCAGTACTTC	CASSLAGGYEQYF
TRBV9	.	.	TRBJ1-1	TGTGCCAGCAGCGTAGCGGACGGAAAGATCGAAGCTTTCTTT	CASSVADGKIEAFF
TRBV7-9	once	.	TRBJ1-2	TGTGCCAGCAGCTTAGATAAGGTCTCTAATGGCTACACCTTC	CASSLDKVSNGYTF
TRBV7-2	few	.	TRBJ1-2	TGTGCCAGCAGCTTACGGTCCGGGAACAATGGTGGCTACACCTTC	CASSLRSGNNGGYTF
TRBV2	.	.	TRBJ2-7	TGTGCCAGCCGACCGGGGGCCTACGAGCAGTACTTC	CASRPGAYEQYF
TRBV13	.	.	TRBJ1-2	TGTGCCAGCAGCTTAGGGGGGACCCCGAATGGCTACACCTTC	CASSLGGTPNGYTF
TRBV10-3	.	.	TRBJ2-2	TGTGCCATCAGACCTGGACAGATGAACACCGGGGAGCTGTTTTTT	CAIRPGQMNTGELFF
TRBV2	.	.	TRBJ1-5	TGTGCCAGCAGGTTTTATAGCAATCAGCCCCAGCATTTT	CASRFYSNQPQHF
TRBV27	once	TRBD2	TRBJ2-7	TGTGCCAGCAGTTCCCAAAACCGACTAGCGGGGGGGAGCGAGCAGTACTTC	CASSSQNRLAGGSEQYF
TRBV6-6	.	.	TRBJ1-5	TGTGCCAGCAGTCCTCCGGAATCGCGTCAGCCCCAGCATTTT	CASSPPESRQPQHF
TRBV5-1	.	TRBD1	TRBJ1-5	TGCGCCAGCAGCCAATCACCGGGACAGGCCTGGTTAGTTCAGCCCCAGCATTTT	CASSQSPGQAWLVQPQHF
TRBV5-8	.	TRBD1	TRBJ2-7	TGTGCCAGCAGCTACTATTTTATGGACAGGACTCGACTATTAAGCTACGAGCAGTACTTC	CASSYYFMDRTRLLSYEQYF
TRBV11-2	.	.	TRBJ2-7	TGTGCCAGCAGCTTAGCCGGCGGAATGAACTACGAGCAGTACTTC	CASSLAGGMNYEQYF
TRBV6-1	.	TRBD2	TRBJ2-1	TGTGCCAGCAGTCGAGCGGGACTCGGTCCTCGGGAGCAGTTCTTC	CASSRAGLGPREQFF
TRBV7-2	.	.	TRBJ2-7	TGTGCCAGCAGCCGTAACTCGGGACCGATGTCCTACGAGCAGTACTTC	CASSRNSGPMSYEQYF
TRBV4-1	.	.	TRBJ1-6	TGCGCCAGCAGCCAAGAGGGGAGGAACTATTCACCCCTCCACTTT	CASSQEGRNYSPLHF
TRBV11-1	.	.	TRBJ2-7	TGTGCCAGCAGTTCAGGGCCTGAGGCCCCCTACGAGCAGTACTTC	CASSSGPEAPYEQYF
TRBV9	.	TRBD1	TRBJ1-6	TGTGCCAGCAGCCCTCAGGACAGGGGGAATTCACCCCTCCACTTT	CASSPQDRGNSPLHF
TRBV7-2	.	.	TRBJ2-3	TGTGCCAGCAGCTTGCGGGGACGCACAGATACGCAGTATTTT	CASSLRGRTDTQYF
TRBV6-6	.	TRBD1	TRBJ1-2	TGTGCCAGCAGTTACACCCGACAGGGTAGTAACTATGGCTACACCTTC	CASSYTRQGSNYGYTF
TRBV6-5	.	.	TRBJ2-2	TGTGCCAGCAGCCAGGGATCCGCGAACACCGGGGAGCTGTTTTTT	CASSQGSANTGELFF
TRBV7-2	.	TRBD1	TRBJ1-4	TGTGCCAGCAGCTTAGTGACAGGGAACGAAAAACTGTTTTTT	CASSLVTGNEKLFF
TRBV5-5	.	.	TRBJ2-7	TGTGCCAGCAGCTTGTCGACAGACGTCTACGAGCAGTACTTC	CASSLSTDVYEQYF
TRBV2	.	.	TRBJ1-1	TGTGCCAGCATAGGGCGGGCTGAAGCTTTCTTT	CASIGRAEAFF
TRBV27	.	TRBD1	TRBJ1-1	TGTGCCAGCAGTTCACAGGGGGCAGGAAACACTGAAGCTTTCTTT	CASSSQGAGNTEAFF